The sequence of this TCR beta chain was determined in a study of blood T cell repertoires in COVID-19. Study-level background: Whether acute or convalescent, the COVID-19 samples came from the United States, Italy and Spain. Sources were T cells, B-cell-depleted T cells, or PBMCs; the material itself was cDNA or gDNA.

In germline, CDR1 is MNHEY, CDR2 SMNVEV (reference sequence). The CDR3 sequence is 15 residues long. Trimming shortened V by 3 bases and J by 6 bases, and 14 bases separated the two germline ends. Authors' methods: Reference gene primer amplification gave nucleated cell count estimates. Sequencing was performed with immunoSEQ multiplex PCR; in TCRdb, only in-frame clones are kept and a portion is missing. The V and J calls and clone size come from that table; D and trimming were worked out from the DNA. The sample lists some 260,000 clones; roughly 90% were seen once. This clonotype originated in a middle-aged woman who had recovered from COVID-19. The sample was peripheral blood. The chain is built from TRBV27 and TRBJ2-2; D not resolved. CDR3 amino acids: CASSFQANFPGELFF. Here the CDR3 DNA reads TGTGCCAGCAGTTTTCAGGCCAACTTTCCCGGGGAGCTGTTTTTT.